The clone carrying this T cell receptor beta chain was detected a few times. Its specificity is not known. Germline values: CDR1 SGHAT, CDR2 FQNNGV. There are 16 residues in the CDR3. Trimming at V came to 5 bases and at J to 6 bases, leaving 13 bases not matched to a gene. Only in-frame clones appear in the TCRdb table, and some are missing; sequencing was by immunoSEQ multiplex PCR. Here the sample spans roughly 700,000 clones, less than 85% being singletons. The sample comes from a study of shared clonotypes between healthy human individuals. Broader study findings: Non-shared clonotypes had lower generation probabilities than clonotypes shared by all four sorted-subset donors.

Memory CD4+ cells were the fraction left after CD45RA+ naive selection. The receptor's source is a woman between 25 and 40 years old in good health. V and J are TRBV11-2 and TRBJ2-7, with 10 bases identical to TRBD2. The source material was memory CD4+ T cells sorted from blood. The subset denotes: CD45RA-negative fraction. The CDR3 loop is CASSPTPSSGRGEQYF. As DNA, the CDR3 is TGTGCCAGCAGCCCGACCCCCTCTAGCGGGAGAGGCGAGCAGTACTTC.